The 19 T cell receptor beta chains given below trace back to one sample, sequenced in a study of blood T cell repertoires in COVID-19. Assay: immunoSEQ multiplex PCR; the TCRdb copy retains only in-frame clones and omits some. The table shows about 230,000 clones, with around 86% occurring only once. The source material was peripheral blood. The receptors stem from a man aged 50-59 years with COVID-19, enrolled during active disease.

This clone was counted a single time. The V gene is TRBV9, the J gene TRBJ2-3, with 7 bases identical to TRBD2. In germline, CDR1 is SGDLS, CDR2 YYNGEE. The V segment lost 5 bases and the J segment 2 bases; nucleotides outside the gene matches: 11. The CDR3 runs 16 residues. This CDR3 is CASSETPGGLTDTQYF. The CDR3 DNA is TGTGCCAGCAGTGAGACCCCGGGAGGCCTCACAGATACGCAGTATTTT.

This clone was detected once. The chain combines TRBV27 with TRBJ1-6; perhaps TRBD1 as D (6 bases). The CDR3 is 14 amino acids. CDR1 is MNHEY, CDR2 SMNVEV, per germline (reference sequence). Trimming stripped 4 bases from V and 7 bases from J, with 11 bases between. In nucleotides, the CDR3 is TGTGCCAGCAGTTCCGCAGGGGACAATTCACCCCTCCACTTT. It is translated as CASSSAGDNSPLHF.

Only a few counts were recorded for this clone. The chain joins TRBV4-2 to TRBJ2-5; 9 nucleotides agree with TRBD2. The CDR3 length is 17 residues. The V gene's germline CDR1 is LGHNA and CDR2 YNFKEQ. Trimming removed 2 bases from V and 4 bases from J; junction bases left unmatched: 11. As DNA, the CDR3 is TGTGCCAGCAGCCAACCCTCGGGAGGCGGGGGGGCAGAGACCCAGTACTTC. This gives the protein CASSQPSGGGGAETQYF.

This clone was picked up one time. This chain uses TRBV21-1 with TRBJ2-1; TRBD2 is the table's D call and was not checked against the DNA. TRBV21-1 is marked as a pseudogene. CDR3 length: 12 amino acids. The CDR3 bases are TGTGCCAGCAGCAAAGTCGCGGGTGAGCAGTTCTTC. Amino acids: CASSKVAGEQFF.

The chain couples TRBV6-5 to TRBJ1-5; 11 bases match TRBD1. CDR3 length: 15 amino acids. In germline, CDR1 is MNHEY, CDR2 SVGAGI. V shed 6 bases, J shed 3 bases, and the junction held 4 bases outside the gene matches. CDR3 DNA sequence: TGTGCCAGCAGGGGGGACAGGGGGTTCAATCAGCCCCAGCATTTT. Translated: CASRGDRGFNQPQHF.

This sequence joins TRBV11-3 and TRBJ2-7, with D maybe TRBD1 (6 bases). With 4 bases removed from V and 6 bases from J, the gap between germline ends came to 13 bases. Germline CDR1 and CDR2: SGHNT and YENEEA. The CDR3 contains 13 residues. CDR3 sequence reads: CASSSRTVGEQYF. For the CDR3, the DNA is TGTGCCAGCAGCTCCAGGACAGTCGGCGAGCAGTACTTC.

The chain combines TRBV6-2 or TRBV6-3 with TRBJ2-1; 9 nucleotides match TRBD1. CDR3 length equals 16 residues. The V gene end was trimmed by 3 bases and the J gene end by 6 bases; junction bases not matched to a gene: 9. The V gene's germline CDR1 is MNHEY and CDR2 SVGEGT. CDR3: CASSYGGQGWRNEQFF. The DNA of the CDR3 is TGTGCCAGCAGTTATGGGGGACAGGGCTGGCGCAATGAGCAGTTCTTC.

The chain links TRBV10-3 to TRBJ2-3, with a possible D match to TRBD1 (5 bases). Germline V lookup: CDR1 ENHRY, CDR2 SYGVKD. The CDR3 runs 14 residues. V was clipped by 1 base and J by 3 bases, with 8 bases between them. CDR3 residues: CAISEWSGTDTQYF. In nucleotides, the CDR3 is TGTGCCATCAGTGAGTGGTCAGGGACAGATACGCAGTATTTT.

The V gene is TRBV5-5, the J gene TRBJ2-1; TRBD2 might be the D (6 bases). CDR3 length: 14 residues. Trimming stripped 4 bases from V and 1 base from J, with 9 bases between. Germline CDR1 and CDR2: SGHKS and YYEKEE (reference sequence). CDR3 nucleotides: TGTGCCAGCAGCAATAGCGGTTCCTACAATGAGCAGTTCTTC. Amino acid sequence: CASSNSGSYNEQFF.

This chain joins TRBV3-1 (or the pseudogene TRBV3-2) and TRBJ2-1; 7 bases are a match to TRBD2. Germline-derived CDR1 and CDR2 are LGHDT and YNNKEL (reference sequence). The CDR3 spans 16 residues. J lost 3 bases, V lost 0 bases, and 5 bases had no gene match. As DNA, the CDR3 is TGTGCCAGCAGCCAAGAGCCTAGCGGTATCTACAATGAGCAGTTCTTC. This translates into CASSQEPSGIYNEQFF.

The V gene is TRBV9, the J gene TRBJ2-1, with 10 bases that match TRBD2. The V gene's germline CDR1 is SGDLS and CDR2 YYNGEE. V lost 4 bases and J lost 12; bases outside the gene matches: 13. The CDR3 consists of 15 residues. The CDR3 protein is CASSPTAGGPFGQFF. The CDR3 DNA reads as TGTGCCAGCAGCCCCACAGCGGGAGGGCCTTTCGGGCAGTTCTTC. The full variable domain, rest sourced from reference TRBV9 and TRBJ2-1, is DSGVTQTPKHLITATGQRVTLRCSPRSGDLSVYWYQQSLDQGLQFLIQYYNGEERAKGNILERFSAQQFPDLHSELNLSSLELGDSALYFCASSPTAGGPFGQFFGPGTRLTVL.

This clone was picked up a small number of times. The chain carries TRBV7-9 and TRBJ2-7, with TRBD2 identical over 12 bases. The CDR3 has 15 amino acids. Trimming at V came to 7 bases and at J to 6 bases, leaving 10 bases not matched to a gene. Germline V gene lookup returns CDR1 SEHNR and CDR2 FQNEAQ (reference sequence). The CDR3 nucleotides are TGTGCCAGCACGGCTAGCGGGAGGGATTGGGTCGAGCAGTACTTC. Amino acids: CASTASGRDWVEQYF. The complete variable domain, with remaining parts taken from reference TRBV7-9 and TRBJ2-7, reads DTGVSQNPRHKITKRGQNVTFRCDPISEHNRLYWYRQTLGQGPEFLTYFQNEAQLEKSRLLSDRFSAERPKGSFSTLEIQRTEQGDSAMYLCASTASGRDWVEQYFGPGTRLTVT.

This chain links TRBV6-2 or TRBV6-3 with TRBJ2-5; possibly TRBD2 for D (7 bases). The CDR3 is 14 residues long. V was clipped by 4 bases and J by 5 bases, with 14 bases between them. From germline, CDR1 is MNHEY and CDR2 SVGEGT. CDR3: CASSLGGAGETQYF. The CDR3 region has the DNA TGTGCCAGCAGTTTGGGGGGGGCGGGGGAGACCCAGTACTTC.

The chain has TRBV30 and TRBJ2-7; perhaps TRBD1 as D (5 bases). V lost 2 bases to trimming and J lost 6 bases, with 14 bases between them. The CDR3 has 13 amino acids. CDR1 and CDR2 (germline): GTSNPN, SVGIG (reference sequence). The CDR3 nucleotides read TGTGCCTGGAGTCCTACAGGTCGAGGCGAGCAGTACTTC. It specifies CAWSPTGRGEQYF.

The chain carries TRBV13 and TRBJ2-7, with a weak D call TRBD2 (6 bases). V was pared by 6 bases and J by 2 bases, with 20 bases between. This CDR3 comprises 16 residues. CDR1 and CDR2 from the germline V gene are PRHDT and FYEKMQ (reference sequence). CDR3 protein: CASSHIGTLGAYEQYF. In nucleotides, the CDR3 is TGTGCCAGCAGTCACATCGGGACTTTGGGCGCCTACGAGCAGTACTTC.

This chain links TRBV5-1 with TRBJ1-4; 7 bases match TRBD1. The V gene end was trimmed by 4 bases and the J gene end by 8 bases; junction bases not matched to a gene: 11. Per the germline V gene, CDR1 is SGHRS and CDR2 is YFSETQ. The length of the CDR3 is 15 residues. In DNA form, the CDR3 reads TGCGCCAGCAGCCCGGACTTGACAGGGAGCGAAAAACTGTTTTTT. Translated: CASSPDLTGSEKLFF. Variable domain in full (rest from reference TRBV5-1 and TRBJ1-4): KAGVTQTPRYLIKTRGQQVTLSCSPISGHRSVSWYQQTPGQGLQFLFEYFSETQRNKGNFPGRFSGRQFSNSRSEMNVSTLELGDSALYLCASSPDLTGSEKLFFGSGTQLSVL.

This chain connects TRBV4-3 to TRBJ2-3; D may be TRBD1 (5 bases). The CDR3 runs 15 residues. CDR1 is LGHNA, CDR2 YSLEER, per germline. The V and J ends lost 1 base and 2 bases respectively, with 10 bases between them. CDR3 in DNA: TGCGCCAGCAGCCAAGGTGGACAAGACACAGATACGCAGTATTTT. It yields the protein CASSQGGQDTDTQYF.

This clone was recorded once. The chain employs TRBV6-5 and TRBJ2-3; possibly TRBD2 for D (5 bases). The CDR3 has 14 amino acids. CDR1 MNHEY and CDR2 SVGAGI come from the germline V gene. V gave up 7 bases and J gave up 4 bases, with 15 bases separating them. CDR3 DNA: TGTGCCAGCAAACTCGGGGTCCAGTCAGATACGCAGTATTTT. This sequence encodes CASKLGVQSDTQYF.

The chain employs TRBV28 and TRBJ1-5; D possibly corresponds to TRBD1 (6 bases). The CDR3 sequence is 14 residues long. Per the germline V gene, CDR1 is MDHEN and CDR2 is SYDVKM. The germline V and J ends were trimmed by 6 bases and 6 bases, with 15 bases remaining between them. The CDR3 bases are TGTGCCAGCAGCCGTCTAGGGGGGGGTCAGCCCCAGCATTTT. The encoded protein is CASSRLGGGQPQHF. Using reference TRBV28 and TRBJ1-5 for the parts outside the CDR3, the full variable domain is DVKVTQSSRYLVKRTGEKVFLECVQDMDHENMFWYRQDPGLGLRLIYFSYDVKMKEKGDIPEGYSVSREKKERFSLILESASTNQTSMYLCASSRLGGGQPQHFGDGTRLSIL.